The clone carrying this T cell receptor beta chain was recorded many times. The antigen remains unidentified. The sample belongs to a study of CD8 T cells in ankylosing spondylitis. Quantitative 5'-RACE with molecular barcodes was used to make the TCR beta libraries. MiXCR, run by TCRdb on the 5' RACE reads, gives a single entry per CDR3 protein. The sample shows roughly 91,000 distinct CDR3 sequences, almost 8.5% of them seen only once. The CDR3 is made up of 13 amino acids. Germline loops: CDR1 LGHNA, CDR2 YSLEER. V dropped 5 bases and J dropped 5; count of bases not matched to a gene: 3. Study-wide findings and caveats: Clones tied to disease were said to be significantly enriched in matched ankylosing spondylitis synovial fluid. In ankylosing spondylitis blood, a motif of roughly 8 highly homologous TCR beta variants appeared characteristic. In the blood and synovial fluid of reactive arthritis, some motif variants had been previously reported.

The TCR sequence derives from a male donor with ankylosing spondylitis or in good health (not recorded which). This sequence joins TRBV4-3 and TRBJ2-3; 8 nucleotides align to TRBD2. The specimen sequenced was blood, either unsorted or a sorted T cell fraction (not recorded which). The CDR3 region has the DNA TGCGCCAGCAGCAGCGGGAGTGGAGATACGCAGTATTTT. It yields the protein CASSSGSGDTQYF.